Shown below are 21 T cell receptor beta chains from a single sample sequenced in a study of blood T cell repertoires in COVID-19. Clones were sequenced by immunoSEQ multiplex PCR, and TCRdb holds only the in-frame ones, with some missing. The sample includes some 140,000 clones, around 82% seen only once; the top ten take roughly 0.62%. The sequenced material came from peripheral blood. The origin of the receptors is a man between 60 and 75 years old with COVID-19, enrolled during active disease.

DNA of the CDR3: TGTGCCATCAGTGCCAAACCAGGCAACACTGAAGCTTTCTTT. Translated, it gives CAISAKPGNTEAFF. The rearrangement joins TRBV10-3 to TRBJ1-1; no definite D call. Germline V gene data show CDR1 as ENHRY and CDR2 as SYGVKD. This CDR3 contains 14 residues. V lost 4 bases, J lost 2 bases, and 11 bases lay in between.

J is TRBJ2-7 and V is TRBV16; D unresolved. The CDR3 totals 16 residues. V lost 0 bases, J lost 2 bases, and 14 bases lay in between. In germline, CDR1 is KGHSY, CDR2 FQNENV. This CDR3 reads CASSQSGGQVAYEQYF. CDR3 sequence (DNA): TGTGCCAGCAGCCAATCGGGTGGGCAGGTAGCCTACGAGCAGTACTTC.

The V and J genes are TRBV5-6 and TRBJ1-3, with 7 bases matching TRBD1. This CDR3 is 14 amino acids long. Germline CDR1 and CDR2: SGHDT and YYEEEE. J was trimmed by 3 bases and V by 0 bases; bases with no gene match: 0. CDR3 residues: CASSLDRGGNTIYF. The CDR3 DNA sequence: TGTGCCAGCAGCTTGGACAGGGGTGGAAACACCATATATTTT.

As to this clone: Other DNA sequences in this specimen translate into the identical CDR3. CDR3 sequence reads: CASSQGENYGYTF. The CDR3 DNA follows: TGTGCCAGCTCACAGGGGGAAAACTATGGCTACACCTTC. This chain links TRBV18 with TRBJ1-2, with a possible D match to TRBD1 (6 bases). V lost 4 bases and J 2 bases, leaving 8 bases between the germline ends. CDR3 length: 13 residues. Germline V gene lookup returns CDR1 KGHSH and CDR2 LQKENI.

J is TRBJ2-5 and V is TRBV10-3, with D possibly TRBD1 on 5 matching bases. Trimming pared 4 bases from V and 4 bases from J, leaving 13 bases between. CDR3 length: 14 residues. Germline V gives CDR1 ENHRY, CDR2 SYGVKD. Written as DNA, the CDR3 is TGTGCCATCAGTGGAAAAGGGGTTCTAGAGACCCAGTACTTC. It yields the protein CAISGKGVLETQYF.

The chain links TRBV3-1 (or the pseudogene TRBV3-2) to TRBJ2-3, with a tentative D call TRBD1 (5 bases). The germline V gene has CDR1 LGHDT and CDR2 YNNKEL (reference sequence). The CDR3 contains 14 residues. Trimming took off 6 bases at V and 5 bases at J, with 15 bases between the two ends. Here the CDR3 reads CASRAYLQGDTQYF. CDR3 DNA sequence: TGTGCCAGCAGAGCATACCTCCAGGGAGATACGCAGTATTTT.

The rearrangement joins TRBV24-1 to TRBJ1-5, with a tentative D call TRBD1 (6 bases). CDR3 length: 17 amino acids. Germline CDR1 and CDR2: KGHDR and SFDVKD. Deletions cut 2 bases from V and 5 bases from J, with 18 bases between. CDR3 bases: TGTGCCACCAGTGATTCGACTACTGACAGGAAACATCAGCCCCAGCATTTT. Translation: CATSDSTTDRKHQPQHF.

This chain connects TRBV7-2 to TRBJ2-7, with 9 bases fitting TRBD1. Germline V CDR1 and CDR2: SGHTA, FQGNSA. V lost 2 bases and J lost 5; bases outside the gene matches: 1. This CDR3 region has 13 residues. CDR3 amino acids: CASSLRTGDEQYF. The DNA for the CDR3 is TGTGCCAGCAGCTTACGGACAGGGGACGAGCAGTACTTC.

This chain connects TRBV5-1 to TRBJ1-1; D is possibly TRBD1 (6 bases). This CDR3 comprises 15 residues. The germline V gene encodes CDR1 SGHRS and CDR2 YFSETQ. Between the trimmed V and J ends, which lost 4 bases and 6 bases, there was a span of 19 bases. Written as DNA, the CDR3 is TGCGCCAGCAGCCACGATTGGTATGGGGGCGCTGAAGCTTTCTTT. It specifies CASSHDWYGGAEAFF.

The CDR3 loop reads CASKTGGGYEQYF. CDR3 bases: TGCGCCAGCAAGACAGGGGGCGGGTACGAGCAGTACTTC. This chain links TRBV5-1 with TRBJ2-7, with TRBD1 identical over 10 bases. This CDR3 contains 13 residues. CDR1 and CDR2 (germline): SGHRS, YFSETQ. With 6 bases clipped from V and 4 bases from J, the junction kept 4 bases outside the gene matches.

This clone occurred a few times. This sequence joins TRBV9 and TRBJ2-3, with 11 bases matching TRBD2. Germline CDR1 SGDLS, CDR2 YYNGEE. The CDR3 consists of 17 residues. The V and J ends lost 0 bases and 4 bases, in that order; junction bases with no gene match: 7. The CDR3 DNA follows: TGTGCCAGCAGCGTAGGCACTAGCGGGAGTGGGTCAGATACGCAGTATTTT. Amino acids: CASSVGTSGSGSDTQYF.

The chain is built from TRBV7-9 and TRBJ1-5, with TRBD1 matching over 9 bases. CDR1 is SEHNR, CDR2 FQNEAQ, per germline (reference sequence). The junction had 7 bases not matched to a gene; V was cut back by 5 bases and J by 2 bases. This CDR3 comprises 16 residues. Here the CDR3 reads CASSPEGQGGNQPQHF. CDR3 sequence (DNA): TGTGCCAGCAGCCCGGAGGGACAGGGTGGCAATCAGCCCCAGCATTTT.

The chain's CDR3 is CASSADRAREQYF. The DNA for the CDR3 is TGTGCCAGCTCAGCGGACAGGGCGCGAGAGCAGTACTTC. This rearrangement joins TRBV18 to TRBJ2-7, with TRBD1 identical over 8 bases. Germline CDR1 KGHSH, CDR2 LQKENI. The CDR3 contains 13 residues. Trimming at V came to 5 bases and at J to 7 bases, leaving 7 bases not matched to a gene.

V usage is TRBV7-9 and J usage is TRBJ2-5; TRBD2 matches 8 bases. Looked up from germline, CDR1 is SEHNR and CDR2 is FQNEAQ (reference sequence). Germline trimming cut 1 base from V and 14 bases from J; bases unmatched to any gene: 9. The CDR3 totals 13 residues. The DNA for the CDR3 is TGTGCCAGCAGCTTAGTCCAAGGAGGGACTAGTTACTTC. This gives the protein CASSLVQGGTSYF.

This rearrangement joins TRBV19 to TRBJ1-4; TRBD1 agrees at 9 bases. Germline V gives CDR1 LNHDA, CDR2 SQIVND (reference sequence). Germline trimming cut 6 bases from V and 7 bases from J; bases unmatched to any gene: 9. This CDR3 has 15 residues. The CDR3: CASRAGTGYFEKLFF. The CDR3 DNA sequence: TGTGCCAGTAGGGCTGGGACAGGGTATTTTGAAAAACTGTTTTTT.

The CDR3, as DNA: TGTGCCTGGAGTTCCCCTGGGACAGCGGCTAATGAAAAACTGTTTTTT. This codes for CAWSSPGTAANEKLFF. The V and J genes are TRBV30 and TRBJ1-4; TRBD1 matches at 7 bases. V dropped 2 bases and J dropped 3; count of bases not matched to a gene: 9. Germline V lookup: CDR1 GTSNPN, CDR2 SVGIG (reference sequence). The CDR3 contains 16 residues.

The chain recombines TRBV6-2 or TRBV6-3 with TRBJ2-3, with 8 bases that match TRBD2. This CDR3 region has 15 residues. The ends lost 4 bases at V and 5 bases at J; junction bases unmatched: 8. Germline CDR1 MNHEY, CDR2 SVGEGT. As DNA, the CDR3 is TGTGCCAGCAGTTTTTCCGGGGGGGCAGGAGATACGCAGTATTTT. It specifies CASSFSGGAGDTQYF.

To note about this clone: Other DNA sequences in the same sample also yield this CDR3. The chain joins TRBV6-5 to TRBJ1-2; D might be TRBD1 (5 bases). CDR3 size: 12 residues. Germline V CDR1 and CDR2: MNHEY, SVGAGI. The V end was cut by 6 bases, the J end by 4 bases, with 9 bases between. CDR3 amino acids: CASRGGAYGYTF. The CDR3 region has the DNA TGTGCCAGCAGGGGGGGAGCCTATGGCTACACCTTC.

This clone was detected only a few times. The chain has TRBV9 and TRBJ2-2; TRBD2 matches at 8 bases. The V gene's germline CDR1 is SGDLS and CDR2 YYNGEE. Trimming at V came to 0 bases and at J to 6 bases, leaving 1 base not matched to a gene. The CDR3 runs 14 residues. DNA of the CDR3: TGTGCCAGCAGCGTAGTAGCGGGATCCGGGGAGCTGTTTTTT. This codes for CASSVVAGSGELFF.

Only a few counts were recorded for this clone. The chain combines TRBV19 with TRBJ1-5; TRBD1 might be the D (5 bases). In germline, CDR1 is LNHDA, CDR2 SQIVND (reference sequence). V shed 6 bases and J shed 0 bases, with 18 bases lying between them. This CDR3 has 17 amino acids. This chain's CDR3 is CASRNPYRRGSNQPQHF. The CDR3 DNA sequence: TGTGCCAGTAGGAACCCCTACAGGCGAGGTAGCAATCAGCCCCAGCATTTT.

The chain joins TRBV9 to TRBJ1-1; no reliable D call. The CDR3 is made up of 15 amino acids. Per the germline V gene, CDR1 is SGDLS and CDR2 is YYNGEE. Trimming left V 0 bases short and J 5 bases short, with 14 bases between. In nucleotides, the CDR3 is TGTGCCAGCAGCGTAGACGGCAGGTCGGGGACTGAAGCTTTCTTT. This encodes CASSVDGRSGTEAFF. Drawing the rest from reference TRBV9 and TRBJ1-1, the complete variable domain is DSGVTQTPKHLITATGQRVTLRCSPRSGDLSVYWYQQSLDQGLQFLIQYYNGEERAKGNILERFSAQQFPDLHSELNLSSLELGDSALYFCASSVDGRSGTEAFFGQGTRLTVV.